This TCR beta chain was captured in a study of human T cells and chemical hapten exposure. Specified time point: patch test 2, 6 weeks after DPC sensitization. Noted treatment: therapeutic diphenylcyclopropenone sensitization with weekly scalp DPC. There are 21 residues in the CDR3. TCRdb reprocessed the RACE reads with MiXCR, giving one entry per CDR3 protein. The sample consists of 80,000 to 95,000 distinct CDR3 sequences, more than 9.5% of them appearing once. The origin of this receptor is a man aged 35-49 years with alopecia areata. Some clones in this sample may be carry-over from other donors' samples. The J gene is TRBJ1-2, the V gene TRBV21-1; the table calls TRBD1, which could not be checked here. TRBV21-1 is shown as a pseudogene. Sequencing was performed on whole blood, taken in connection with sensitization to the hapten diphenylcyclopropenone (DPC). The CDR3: CASRTGRWGPVPRLMDYGYTF. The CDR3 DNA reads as TGTGCCAGCCGGACGGGCCGGTGGGGGCCGGTTCCCCGACTAATGGACTATGGCTACACCTTC.